The entry below gives a single T cell receptor beta chain sequence along with its context. Its specificity is unknown. Investigators sought sequencing depths of between 1 in 200,000 and 1 in 1 million T cells. Assay: immunoSEQ multiplex PCR; the TCRdb copy retains only in-frame clones and omits some. The data hold a few hundred thousand clones, with around 70% observed a single time. The entry originates in a study of cytotoxic CD8 clonotypes in ibrutinib-treated CLL. Study in general: Of a cohort that held around 11 relapsed/refractory and some 14 treatment-naive patients, 17 were IGHV unmutated. Patients gave response samples after a median around eleven months of treatment, range 6 to 36.

The study, taken as a whole, reports: Few clonotypes were public, and these shrank or held steady under treatment.

Germline V gene sequence: CDR1 SGHTA, CDR2 FQGNSA. The CDR3 covers 12 residues. V lost 10 bases and J 2 bases, leaving 12 bases between the germline ends. The chain is built from TRBV7-2 and TRBJ2-7; D gene unclear. This sequence originates from a human donor with chronic lymphocytic leukemia. Specimen: PBMCs, collected after 24 months of ibrutinib treatment. CDR3 sequence reads: CATHTVPYEQYF. CDR3 nucleotide sequence: TGTGCCACTCATACAGTTCCCTACGAGCAGTACTTC.